The T cell receptor beta chain under discussion was sequenced for a study of graft-versus-host responses after intestinal transplantation. Looking at the study overall: Transplantation in recipients was multivisceral, liver-intestinal, or isolated intestinal. Findings and limits, study-wide: GvH clones surfaced in recipient marrow, some emerging earlier in ileum or blood. In patients with graft-donor T cell macrochimerism, allograft graft-versus-host to host-versus-graft clonal ratios were high.

Comment on this clone: Its antigen is undetermined. A far larger clone is only one base removed, so a read error is likely. Other DNA sequences in this specimen translate into the identical CDR3.

Data came from immunoSEQ multiplex PCR; TCRdb stores just in-frame clones and leaves some out. Among some 13,000 clones listed, 65% to 85% were seen once. Germline assignment: CDR1 LNHDA and CDR2 SQIVND (reference sequence). The CDR3 is made up of 11 amino acids. Trimming removed 8 bases at V and 9 bases at J, with 11 bases between. The receptor was derived from a human patient who received an intestinal transplant, so some T cells may come from the graft donor. The rearrangement joins TRBV19 to TRBJ1-3; D is uncertain. The source material was PBMCs, sampled approximately 19 weeks after transplant. The CDR3 DNA follows: TGTGCCAGTGGGTCGATAAGCACCATATATTTT. Its protein is CASGSISTIYF. The full variable domain, completed using reference TRBV19 and TRBJ1-3, is DGGITQSPKYLFRKEGQNVTLSCEQNLNHDAMYWYRQDPGQGLRLIYYSQIVNDFQKGDIAEGYSVSREKKESFPLTVTSAQKNPTAFYLCASGSISTIYFGEGSWLTVV.